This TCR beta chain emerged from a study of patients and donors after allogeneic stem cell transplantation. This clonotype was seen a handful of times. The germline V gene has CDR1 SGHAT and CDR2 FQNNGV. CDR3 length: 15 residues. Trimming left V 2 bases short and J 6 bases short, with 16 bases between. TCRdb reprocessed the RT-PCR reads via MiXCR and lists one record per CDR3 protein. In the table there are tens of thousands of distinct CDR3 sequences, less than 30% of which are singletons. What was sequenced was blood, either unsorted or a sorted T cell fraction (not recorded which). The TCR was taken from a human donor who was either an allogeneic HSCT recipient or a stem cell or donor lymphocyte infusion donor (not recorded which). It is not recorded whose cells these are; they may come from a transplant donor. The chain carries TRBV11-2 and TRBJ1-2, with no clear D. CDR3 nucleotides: TGTGCCAGCAGCTTAAAAGGGTCCTCCCTTGATGGCTACACCTTC. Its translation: CASSLKGSSLDGYTF.